These 15 T cell receptor beta chains came from one sample sequenced in a study of blood T cell repertoires in COVID-19. Libraries were prepared by immunoSEQ multiplex PCR; TCRdb keeps only in-frame clonotypes and omits some of them. This sample has around 56,000 clones; 80% occur once, and the top ten carry approximately 7%. Source material: peripheral blood. The receptors were sampled from a man in his sixties with acute or convalescent COVID-19.

This clone has a single count. The V gene is TRBV6-5, the J gene TRBJ2-5, with a possible D match to TRBD1 (5 bases). The CDR3 is 13 amino acids. V lost 6 bases and J 2 bases, leaving 10 bases between the germline ends. Germline values: CDR1 MNHEY, CDR2 SVGAGI. CDR3 DNA sequence: TGTGCCAGCAGCCCCAGGGCACAAGAGACCCAGTACTTC. This translates into CASSPRAQETQYF.

The CDR3 here is CASSSGGGNQPQHF. The CDR3 DNA follows: TGTGCCAGTAGTTCCGGGGGAGGCAATCAGCCCCAGCATTTT. V and J are TRBV19 and TRBJ1-5; maybe TRBD1 (5 bases). Germline CDR1 reads LNHDA; CDR2 reads SQIVND (reference sequence). The CDR3 runs 14 residues. Trimming took off 5 bases at V and 2 bases at J, with 10 bases between the two ends.

The V and J genes are TRBV28 and TRBJ2-3; TRBD2 matches 7 bases. Germline lookup yields CDR1 MDHEN and CDR2 SYDVKM. J lost 0 bases, V lost 3 bases, and 9 bases had no gene match. The CDR3 runs to 17 residues. The CDR3 DNA reads as TGTGCCAGCAGTTTGGGTCTTGGGCGGGGGAGCACAGATACGCAGTATTTT. Its translation: CASSLGLGRGSTDTQYF.

The genes are TRBV5-6 and TRBJ2-7, with TRBD1 matching 7 bases. The trim removed 4 bases at V and 5 bases at J, leaving 21 bases unmatched. The CDR3 is 18 amino acids. Germline CDR1 SGHDT, CDR2 YYEEEE. The CDR3 spells CASSHSGQARGSTNEQYF. The CDR3 DNA sequence: TGTGCCAGCAGCCATTCTGGACAGGCCAGGGGATCTACCAACGAGCAGTACTTC.

The CDR3 coding sequence is TGTGCCAGCAGCAAAAGCGGGACTAGCTCCTACGAGCAGTACTTC. Its protein product is CASSKSGTSSYEQYF. This chain joins TRBV5-4 and TRBJ2-7; 8 nucleotides line up with TRBD2. The CDR3 loop spans 15 amino acids. J was trimmed by 0 bases and V by 4 bases; bases with no gene match: 6. Germline assignment: CDR1 SGHNT and CDR2 YYREEE (reference sequence). Together with reference TRBV5-4 and TRBJ2-7, the CDR3 gives the full variable domain: ETGVTQSPTHLIKTRGQQVTLRCSSQSGHNTVSWYQQALGQGPQFIFQYYREEENGRGNFPPRFSGLQFPNYSSELNVNALELDDSALYLCASSKSGTSSYEQYFGPGTRLTVT.

This chain uses TRBV6-2 or TRBV6-3 with TRBJ2-5, with unresolved D. Trimming removed 2 bases at V and 1 base at J, with 11 bases between. Per the germline V gene, CDR1 is MNHEY and CDR2 is SVGEGT. The CDR3 extends over 15 amino acids. The CDR3 reads CASSYVGSGQETQYF. CDR3 sequence (DNA): TGTGCCAGCAGTTACGTTGGTTCGGGCCAAGAGACCCAGTACTTC.

The chain couples TRBV11-2 to TRBJ1-2; 7 bases fit TRBD1. V dropped 0 bases and J dropped 5; count of bases not matched to a gene: 6. Germline lookup yields CDR1 SGHAT and CDR2 FQNNGV. The CDR3 is 15 amino acids. The CDR3 protein is CASSLDPTGRYGYTF. CDR3 nucleotides: TGTGCCAGCAGCTTAGACCCGACAGGGAGATATGGCTACACCTTC.

This clone has more than one count but fewer than ten. This chain connects TRBV5-1 to TRBJ2-7, with D possibly TRBD1 on 5 matching bases. The CDR3 is 14 amino acids. The V end was cut by 0 bases, the J end by 1 base, with 8 bases between. Germline V gene lookup returns CDR1 SGHRS and CDR2 YFSETQ. The CDR3 here is CASSLDRMSYEQYF. The CDR3 DNA sequence: TGCGCCAGCAGCTTGGACAGGATGTCCTACGAGCAGTACTTC.

The chain employs TRBV29-1 and TRBJ2-2; D not resolved. V lost 0 bases and J lost 4, with 12 bases in between. This CDR3 is 15 amino acids long. Germline assignment: CDR1 SQVTM and CDR2 ANQGSEA. CDR3 bases: TGCAGCGTTGAAGATCGCGCGGCCGGCACCGGGGAGCTGTTTTTT. This codes for CSVEDRAAGTGELFF.

CDR3 residues: CASSLARPSGSGYTF. For the CDR3, the DNA is TGTGCCAGCAGCTTAGCGCGTCCCTCCGGTTCAGGCTACACCTTC. The chain couples TRBV7-9 to TRBJ1-2; D unclear. V was trimmed by 0 bases and J by 8 bases, leaving 16 bases between them. The V gene's germline CDR1 is SEHNR and CDR2 FQNEAQ (reference sequence). CDR3 length: 15 amino acids.

The V gene is TRBV7-3, the J gene TRBJ2-1, with a possible D match to TRBD1 (6 bases). The length of the CDR3 is 15 residues. The ends were cut back, 1 base at V and 2 bases at J, with 9 bases in the middle. CDR1 is SGHTA and CDR2 is FQGTGA in the germline V gene. The CDR3 DNA is TGTGCCAGCAGCTTAAATGGGGGCACCTACAATGAGCAGTTCTTC. Its protein product is CASSLNGGTYNEQFF.

The rearrangement uses TRBV10-3 and TRBJ2-7; 11 bases align to TRBD2. The trim removed 6 bases at V and 3 bases at J, leaving 7 bases unmatched. Germline CDR1 is ENHRY and CDR2 is SYGVKD. The CDR3 length is 15 residues. CDR3 bases: TGTGCCATCAGGAAGACTAGCGGGGAAATCTACGAGCAGTACTTC. It is translated as CAIRKTSGEIYEQYF.

This clone appeared a single time. The chain couples TRBV6-6 to TRBJ1-2; 7 bases align to TRBD1. The germline CDR1 and CDR2 sequences are MNHNY and SVGAGI (reference sequence). V was pared by 8 bases and J by 3 bases, with 3 bases of the junction left unmatched. The CDR3 loop spans 12 amino acids. The CDR3 region has the DNA TGTGCCAGCCTTGGGACAGACTATGGCTACACCTTC. Encoded protein: CASLGTDYGYTF.

In this sample, this clone turned up a few times. The chain has TRBV2 and TRBJ2-3, with D perhaps TRBD2 (7 bases). Germline V gene sequence: CDR1 SNHLY, CDR2 FYNNEI. The V and J ends lost 2 bases and 0 bases respectively, with 15 bases between them. The length of the CDR3 is 17 residues. CDR3 in DNA: TGTGCCAGCAGTGAATACCGGGGGGCCACTAGCACAGATACGCAGTATTTT. Translated, it gives CASSEYRGATSTDTQYF.

This chain links TRBV5-4 with TRBJ2-1; TRBD1 is a possible D gene (7 bases). V gave up 4 bases and J gave up 8 bases, with 13 bases separating them. The CDR3 length is 13 residues. CDR1 and CDR2 from the germline V gene are SGHNT and YYREEE (reference sequence). CDR3 protein: CASSRGTEDEQFF. CDR3 bases: TGTGCCAGCAGCCGCGGGACAGAAGATGAGCAGTTCTTC.